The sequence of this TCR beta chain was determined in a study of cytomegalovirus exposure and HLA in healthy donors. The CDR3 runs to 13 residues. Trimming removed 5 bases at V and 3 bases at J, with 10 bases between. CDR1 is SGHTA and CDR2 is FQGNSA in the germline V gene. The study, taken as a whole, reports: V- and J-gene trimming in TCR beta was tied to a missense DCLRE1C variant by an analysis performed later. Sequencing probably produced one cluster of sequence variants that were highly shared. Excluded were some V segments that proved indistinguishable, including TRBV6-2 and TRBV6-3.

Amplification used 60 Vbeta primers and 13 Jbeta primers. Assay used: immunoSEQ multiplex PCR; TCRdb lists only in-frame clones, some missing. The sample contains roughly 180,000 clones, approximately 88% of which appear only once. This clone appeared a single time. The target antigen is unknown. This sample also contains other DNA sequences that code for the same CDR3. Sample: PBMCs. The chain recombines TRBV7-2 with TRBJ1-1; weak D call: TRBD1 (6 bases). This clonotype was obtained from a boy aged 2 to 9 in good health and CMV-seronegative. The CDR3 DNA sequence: TGTGCCAGCAGCCTACAGGGTTACACTGAAGCTTTCTTT. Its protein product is CASSLQGYTEAFF.